A single TCR beta chain is shown here with its context. Method: immunoSEQ multiplex PCR; TCRdb's copy keeps in-frame clones and lacks some. The sample yields around 80,000 clones, roughly 94% seen once. This sample is drawn from a study of T cell changes during pregnancy in multiple sclerosis. The CDR3 is made up of 13 amino acids. The V and J ends lost 1 base and 6 bases respectively, with 10 bases between them. From germline, CDR1 is PRHDT and CDR2 FYEKMQ (reference sequence). The material sequenced was peripheral blood, taken before pregnancy. The J gene is TRBJ2-7, the V gene TRBV13; D is possibly TRBD2 (5 bases). The TCR comes from a female donor with multiple sclerosis, enrolled in a pregnancy study. Here the CDR3 reads CASSLVVGSEQYF. The CDR3 DNA reads as TGTGCCAGCAGCTTAGTGGTGGGGAGCGAGCAGTACTTC.